Each of the 2 T cell receptor beta chains below was sequenced from the same sample in a study of T cell clonality in common variable immunodeficiency. The assay was immunoSEQ multiplex PCR, and TCRdb's table has in-frame clones only and misses some. This sample carries roughly 32,000 clones, none of them present only once. Sequencing was carried out using peripheral blood mononuclear cells. The receptors were sampled from a person aged 18 to 69 in good health.

This clone was observed many times. The sequenced fragment ends 3 residues before the CDR3 boundary, so the rest is inferred from the germline J gene. The rearrangement uses TRBV7-9 and TRBJ2-7; TRBD2 matches 8 bases. CDR1 is SEHNR and CDR2 is FQNEAQ in the germline V gene (reference sequence). After removal of 4 bases from V and 4 bases from J, the junction contained 6 bases not matched to a gene. The CDR3 has 14 residues. The CDR3: CASSSLAVFYEQYF. CDR3 DNA (partial): TGTGCCAGCAGCTCACTAGCGGTATTTTACGAG.

At least ten counts were recorded for this clone. The read terminates 3 residues before the CDR3 end, so the remaining end is supplied by the germline J gene. This chain joins TRBV6-1 and TRBJ2-7; 7 nucleotides agree with TRBD2. Germline V gives CDR1 MNHNS, CDR2 SASEGT. Losses at the gene ends were 4 bases for V and 3 bases for J; bases not matched to a gene: 3. The length of the CDR3 is 13 residues. CDR3 loop: CASSASSGYEQYF. The covered CDR3 bases are TGTGCCAGCAGTGCTTCTAGCGGCTACGAG.